The T cell receptor (beta chain) described here comes from a study of CD8+CD57+ T cells in acquired aplastic anemia. Study in general: Average DNA yield from sorted CD4+ and CD8+ cells was around 3.2 ug. The study's findings and limits: Between patients and controls, 25 to 30 CD8+ CDR3 sequences were found in common.

The CDR3 has 13 residues. The V gene's germline CDR1 is MNHEY and CDR2 SVGAGI. V gave up 4 bases and J gave up 7 bases, with 13 bases separating them. This clonotype was detected ten times or more. The antigen remains undetermined. CDR3 and TCR beta VDJ profiling relied on a genomic DNA template. TCRdb recomputed calls from the reads with MiXCR, one row per CDR3 protein. This sample has 350,000 to 450,000 distinct CDR3 sequences, with 65% to 80% found just once. The material sequenced was sorted CD4+, CD8+, or CD8+CD57+ T cells (not recorded which) from PBMCs. The chain joins TRBV6-5 to TRBJ1-2, with a possible D match to TRBD1 (6 bases). The receptor comes from a human donor in good health, serving as a control. CDR3 region: CASSSTSGVGYTF. In DNA form, the CDR3 reads TGTGCCAGCAGTTCTACGTCAGGGGTTGGCTACACCTTC.